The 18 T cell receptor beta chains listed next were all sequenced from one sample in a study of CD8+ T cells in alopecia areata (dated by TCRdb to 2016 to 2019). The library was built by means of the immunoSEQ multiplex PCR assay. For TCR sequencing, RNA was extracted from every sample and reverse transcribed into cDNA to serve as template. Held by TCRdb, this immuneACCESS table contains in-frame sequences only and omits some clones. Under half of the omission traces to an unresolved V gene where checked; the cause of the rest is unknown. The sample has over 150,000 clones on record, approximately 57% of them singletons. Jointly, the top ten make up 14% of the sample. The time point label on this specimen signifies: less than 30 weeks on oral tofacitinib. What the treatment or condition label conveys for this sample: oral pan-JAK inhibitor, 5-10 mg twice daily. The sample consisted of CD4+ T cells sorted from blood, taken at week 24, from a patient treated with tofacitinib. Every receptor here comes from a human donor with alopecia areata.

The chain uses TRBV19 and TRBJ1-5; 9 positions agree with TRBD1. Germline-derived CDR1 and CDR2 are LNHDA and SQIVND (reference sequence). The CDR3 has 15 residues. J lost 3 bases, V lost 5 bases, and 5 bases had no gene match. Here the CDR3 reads CASSLGQGNNQPQHF. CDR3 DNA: TGTGCCAGTAGTCTGGGACAGGGAAACAATCAGCCCCAGCATTTT. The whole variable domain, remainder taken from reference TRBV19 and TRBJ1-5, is DGGITQSPKYLFRKEGQNVTLSCEQNLNHDAMYWYRQDPGQGLRLIYYSQIVNDFQKGDIAEGYSVSREKKESFPLTVTSAQKNPTAFYLCASSLGQGNNQPQHFGDGTRLSIL.

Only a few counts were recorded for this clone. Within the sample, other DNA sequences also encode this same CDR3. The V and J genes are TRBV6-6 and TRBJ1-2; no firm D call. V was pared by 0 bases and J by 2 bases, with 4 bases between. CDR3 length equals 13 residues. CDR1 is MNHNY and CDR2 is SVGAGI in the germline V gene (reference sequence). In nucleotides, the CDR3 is TGTGCCAGCAGTTACTCGTCGAACTATGGCTACACCTTC. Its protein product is CASSYSSNYGYTF.

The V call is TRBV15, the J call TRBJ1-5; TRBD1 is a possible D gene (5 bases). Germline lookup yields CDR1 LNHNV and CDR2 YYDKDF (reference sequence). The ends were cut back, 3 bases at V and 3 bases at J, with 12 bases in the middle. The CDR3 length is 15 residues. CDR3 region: CATSSPGTLNQPQHF. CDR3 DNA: TGTGCCACCAGCAGTCCCGGGACCCTCAATCAGCCCCAGCATTTT.

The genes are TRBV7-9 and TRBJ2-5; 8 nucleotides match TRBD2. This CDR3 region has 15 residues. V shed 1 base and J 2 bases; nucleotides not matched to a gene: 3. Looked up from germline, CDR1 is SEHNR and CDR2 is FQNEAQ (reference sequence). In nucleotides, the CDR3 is TGTGCCAGCAGCTTAGAGCGGGGGACTCAAGAGACCCAGTACTTC. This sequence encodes CASSLERGTQETQYF. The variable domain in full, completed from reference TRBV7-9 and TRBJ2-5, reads DTGVSQNPRHKITKRGQNVTFRCDPISEHNRLYWYRQTLGQGPEFLTYFQNEAQLEKSRLLSDRFSAERPKGSFSTLEIQRTEQGDSAMYLCASSLERGTQETQYFGPGTRLLVL.

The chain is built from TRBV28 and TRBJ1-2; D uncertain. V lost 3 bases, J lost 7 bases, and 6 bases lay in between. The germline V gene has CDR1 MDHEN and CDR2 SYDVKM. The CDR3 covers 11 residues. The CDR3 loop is CASSLAGGYTF. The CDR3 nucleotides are TGTGCCAGCAGTTTGGCGGGTGGCTACACCTTC.

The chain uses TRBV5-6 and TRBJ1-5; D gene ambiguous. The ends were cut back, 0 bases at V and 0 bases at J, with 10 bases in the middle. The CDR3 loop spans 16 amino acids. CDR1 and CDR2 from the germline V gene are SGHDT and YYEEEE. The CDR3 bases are TGTGCCAGCAGCTTGGGTTCACGGCATAGCAATCAGCCCCAGCATTTT. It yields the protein CASSLGSRHSNQPQHF.

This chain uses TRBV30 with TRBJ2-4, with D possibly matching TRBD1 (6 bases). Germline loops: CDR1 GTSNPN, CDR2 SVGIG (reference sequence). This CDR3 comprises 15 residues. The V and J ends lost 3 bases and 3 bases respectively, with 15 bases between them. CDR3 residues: CAWSFPDRDKNIQYF. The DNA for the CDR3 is TGTGCCTGGAGCTTCCCGGACAGAGACAAAAACATTCAGTACTTC.

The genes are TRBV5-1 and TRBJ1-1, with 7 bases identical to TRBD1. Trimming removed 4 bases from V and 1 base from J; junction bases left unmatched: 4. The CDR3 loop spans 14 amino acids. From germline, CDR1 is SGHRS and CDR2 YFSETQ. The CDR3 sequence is CASSTRQGNTEAFF. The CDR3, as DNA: TGCGCCAGCAGCACTCGACAGGGGAACACTGAAGCTTTCTTT.

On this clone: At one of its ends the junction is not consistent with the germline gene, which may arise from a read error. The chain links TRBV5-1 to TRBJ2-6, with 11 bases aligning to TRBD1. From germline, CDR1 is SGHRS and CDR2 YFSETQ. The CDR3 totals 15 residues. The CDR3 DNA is TGCGCCAGCAGTCAGCCGGGACAGGGGGTCAACGTCCTGACTTTC. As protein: CASSQPGQGVNVLTF.

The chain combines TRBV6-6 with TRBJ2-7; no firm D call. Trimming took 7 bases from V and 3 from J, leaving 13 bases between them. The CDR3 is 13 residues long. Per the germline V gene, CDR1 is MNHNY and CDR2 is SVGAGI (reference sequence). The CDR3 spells CASTETRNYEQYF. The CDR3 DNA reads TGTGCCAGCACCGAGACACGGAACTACGAGCAGTACTTC.

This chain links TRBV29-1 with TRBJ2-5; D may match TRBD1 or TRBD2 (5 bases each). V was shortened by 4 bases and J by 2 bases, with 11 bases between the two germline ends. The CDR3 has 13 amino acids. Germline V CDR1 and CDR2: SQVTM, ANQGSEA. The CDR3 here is CSVVGAQQETQYF. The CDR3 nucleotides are TGCAGCGTTGTCGGGGCTCAACAAGAGACCCAGTACTTC.

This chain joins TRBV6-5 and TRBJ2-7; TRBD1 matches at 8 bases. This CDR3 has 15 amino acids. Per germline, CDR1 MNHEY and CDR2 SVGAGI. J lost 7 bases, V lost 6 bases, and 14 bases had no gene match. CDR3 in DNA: TGTGCCAGCAGCCGACAGGGGTTAGCCTCCCGGGAGCAGTACTTC. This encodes CASSRQGLASREQYF.

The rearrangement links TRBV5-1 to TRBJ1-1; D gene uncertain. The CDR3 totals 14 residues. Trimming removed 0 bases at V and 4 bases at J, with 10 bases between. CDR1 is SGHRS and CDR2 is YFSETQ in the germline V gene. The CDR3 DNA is TGCGCCAGCAGCTTGGAAGGGTCTGGCACTGAAGCTTTCTTT. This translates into CASSLEGSGTEAFF. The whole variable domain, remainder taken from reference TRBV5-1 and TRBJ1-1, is KAGVTQTPRYLIKTRGQQVTLSCSPISGHRSVSWYQQTPGQGLQFLFEYFSETQRNKGNFPGRFSGRQFSNSRSEMNVSTLELGDSALYLCASSLEGSGTEAFFGQGTRLTVV.

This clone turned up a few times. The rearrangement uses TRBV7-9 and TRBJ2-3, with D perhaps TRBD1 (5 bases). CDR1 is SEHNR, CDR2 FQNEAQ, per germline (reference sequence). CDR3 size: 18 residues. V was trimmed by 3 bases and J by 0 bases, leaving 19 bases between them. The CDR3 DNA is TGTGCCAGCAGCTTCCCAGTATCCAGGGAATCCAGCACAGATACGCAGTATTTT. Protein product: CASSFPVSRESSTDTQYF.

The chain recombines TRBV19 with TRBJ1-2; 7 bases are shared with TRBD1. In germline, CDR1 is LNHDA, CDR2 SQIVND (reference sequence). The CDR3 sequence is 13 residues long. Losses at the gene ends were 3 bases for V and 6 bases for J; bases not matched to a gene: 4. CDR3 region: CASSIQGEHGYTF. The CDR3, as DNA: TGTGCCAGTAGTATTCAGGGGGAGCATGGCTACACCTTC.

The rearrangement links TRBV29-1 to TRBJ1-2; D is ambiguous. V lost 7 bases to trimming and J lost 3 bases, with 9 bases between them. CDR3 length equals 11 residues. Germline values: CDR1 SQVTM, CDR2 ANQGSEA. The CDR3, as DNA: TGCAGCGCCGACGGATACTATGGCTACACCTTC. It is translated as CSADGYYGYTF.

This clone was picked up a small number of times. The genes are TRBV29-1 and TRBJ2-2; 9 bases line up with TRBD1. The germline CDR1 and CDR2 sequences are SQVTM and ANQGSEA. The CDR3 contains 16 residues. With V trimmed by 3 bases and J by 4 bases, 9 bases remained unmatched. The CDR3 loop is CSVDGTGYSRTGELFF. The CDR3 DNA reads TGCAGCGTTGACGGGACAGGGTATTCGCGCACCGGGGAGCTGTTTTTT.

CDR3 DNA sequence: TGTGCCAGCAGCGTCGGACAGGGTTTGACTGAAGCTTTCTTT. Amino acid sequence: CASSVGQGLTEAFF. The rearrangement uses TRBV9 and TRBJ1-1, with 8 bases aligning to TRBD1. CDR3 length equals 14 residues. Germline CDR1 and CDR2: SGDLS and YYNGEE. V shed 2 bases, J shed 5 bases, and the junction held 5 bases outside the gene matches. Full variable domain (rest looked up from reference TRBV9 and TRBJ1-1): DSGVTQTPKHLITATGQRVTLRCSPRSGDLSVYWYQQSLDQGLQFLIQYYNGEERAKGNILERFSAQQFPDLHSELNLSSLELGDSALYFCASSVGQGLTEAFFGQGTRLTVV.